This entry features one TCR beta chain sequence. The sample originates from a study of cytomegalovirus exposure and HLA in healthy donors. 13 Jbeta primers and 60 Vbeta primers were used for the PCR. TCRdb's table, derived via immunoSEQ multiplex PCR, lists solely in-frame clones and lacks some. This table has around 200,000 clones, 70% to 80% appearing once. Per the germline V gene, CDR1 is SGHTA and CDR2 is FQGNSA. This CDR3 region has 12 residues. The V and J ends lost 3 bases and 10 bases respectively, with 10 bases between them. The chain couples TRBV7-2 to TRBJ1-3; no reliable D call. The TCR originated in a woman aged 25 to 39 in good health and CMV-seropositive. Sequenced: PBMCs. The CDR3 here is CASSFSGRTIYF. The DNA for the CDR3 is TGTGCCAGCAGCTTTAGCGGCAGAACCATATATTTT.